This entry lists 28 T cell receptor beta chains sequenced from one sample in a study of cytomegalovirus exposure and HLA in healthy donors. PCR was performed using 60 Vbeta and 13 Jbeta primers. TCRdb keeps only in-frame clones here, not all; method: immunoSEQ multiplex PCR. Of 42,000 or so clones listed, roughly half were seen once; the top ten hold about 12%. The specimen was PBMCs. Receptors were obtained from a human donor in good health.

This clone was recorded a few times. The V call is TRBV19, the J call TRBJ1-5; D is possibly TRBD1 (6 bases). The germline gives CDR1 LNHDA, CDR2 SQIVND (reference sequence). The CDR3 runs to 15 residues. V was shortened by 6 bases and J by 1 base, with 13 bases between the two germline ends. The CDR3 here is CASRRGQTSNQPQHF. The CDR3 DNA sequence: TGTGCCAGTAGGCGGGGGCAGACAAGCAATCAGCCCCAGCATTTT.

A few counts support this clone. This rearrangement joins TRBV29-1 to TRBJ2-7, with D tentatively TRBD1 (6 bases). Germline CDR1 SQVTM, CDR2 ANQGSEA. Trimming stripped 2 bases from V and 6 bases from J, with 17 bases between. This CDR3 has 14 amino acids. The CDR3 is CSVENMGHQAEQYF. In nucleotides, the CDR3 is TGCAGCGTTGAAAATATGGGACATCAAGCCGAGCAGTACTTC.

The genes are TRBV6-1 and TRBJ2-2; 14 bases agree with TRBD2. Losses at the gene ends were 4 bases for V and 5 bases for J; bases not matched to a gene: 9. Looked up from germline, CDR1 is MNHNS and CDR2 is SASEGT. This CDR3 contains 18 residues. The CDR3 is CASSGYTGLAGVTGELFF. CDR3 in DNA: TGTGCCAGCAGTGGATACACGGGACTAGCGGGAGTAACCGGGGAGCTGTTTTTT.

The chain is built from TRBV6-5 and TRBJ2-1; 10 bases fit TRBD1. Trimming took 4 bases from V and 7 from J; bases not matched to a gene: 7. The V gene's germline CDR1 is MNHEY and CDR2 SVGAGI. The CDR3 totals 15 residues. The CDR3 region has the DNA TGTGCCAGCAGTTCCGACAGGGGGCTAGTGAATGAGCAGTTCTTC. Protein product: CASSSDRGLVNEQFF.

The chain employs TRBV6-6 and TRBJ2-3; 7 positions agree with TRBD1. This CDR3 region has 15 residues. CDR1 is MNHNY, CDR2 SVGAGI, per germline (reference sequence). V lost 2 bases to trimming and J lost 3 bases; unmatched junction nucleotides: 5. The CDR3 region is CASSYRQGQTDTQYF. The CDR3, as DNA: TGTGCCAGCAGTTACCGACAGGGCCAGACAGATACGCAGTATTTT.

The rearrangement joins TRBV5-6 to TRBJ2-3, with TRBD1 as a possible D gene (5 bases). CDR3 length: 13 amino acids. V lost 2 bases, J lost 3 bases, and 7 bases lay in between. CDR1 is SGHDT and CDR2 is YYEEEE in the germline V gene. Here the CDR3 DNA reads TGTGCCAGCAGCTTTAGGGGTACAGATACGCAGTATTTT. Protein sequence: CASSFRGTDTQYF.

DNA for the CDR3: TGTGCCAGTAGTATCTCTAGAACCTACGAGCAGTACTTC. The encoded protein is CASSISRTYEQYF. This chain joins TRBV19 and TRBJ2-7; D uncertain. Germline V lookup: CDR1 LNHDA, CDR2 SQIVND (reference sequence). Trimming shortened V by 3 bases and J by 2 bases, and 8 bases separated the two germline ends. The CDR3 totals 13 residues.

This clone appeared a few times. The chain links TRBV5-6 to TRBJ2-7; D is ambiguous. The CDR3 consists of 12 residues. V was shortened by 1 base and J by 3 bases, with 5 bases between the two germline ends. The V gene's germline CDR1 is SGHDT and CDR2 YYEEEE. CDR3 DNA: TGTGCCAGCAGCTTGTACAGCTACGAGCAGTACTTC. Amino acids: CASSLYSYEQYF.

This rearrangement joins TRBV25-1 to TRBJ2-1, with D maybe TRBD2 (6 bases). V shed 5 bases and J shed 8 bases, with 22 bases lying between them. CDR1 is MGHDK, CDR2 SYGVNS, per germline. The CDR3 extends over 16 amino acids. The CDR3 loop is CASSSIVGSGIYEQFF. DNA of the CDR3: TGTGCCAGCAGTTCGATAGTCGGGAGTGGGATCTATGAGCAGTTCTTC.

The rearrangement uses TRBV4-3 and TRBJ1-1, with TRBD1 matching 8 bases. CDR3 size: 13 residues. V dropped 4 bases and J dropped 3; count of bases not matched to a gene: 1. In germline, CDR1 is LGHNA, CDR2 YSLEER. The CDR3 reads CASSPDRDTEAFF. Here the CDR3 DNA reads TGCGCCAGCAGCCCGGACAGGGACACTGAAGCTTTCTTT.

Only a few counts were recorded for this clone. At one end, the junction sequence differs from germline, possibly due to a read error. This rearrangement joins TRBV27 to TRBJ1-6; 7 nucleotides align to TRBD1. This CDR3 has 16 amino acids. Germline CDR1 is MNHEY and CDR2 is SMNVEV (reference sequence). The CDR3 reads CASTNRGIGDNSPLHF. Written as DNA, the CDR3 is TGTGCCAGCACGAACAGGGGAATTGGGGATAACTCACCCCTCCACTTT.

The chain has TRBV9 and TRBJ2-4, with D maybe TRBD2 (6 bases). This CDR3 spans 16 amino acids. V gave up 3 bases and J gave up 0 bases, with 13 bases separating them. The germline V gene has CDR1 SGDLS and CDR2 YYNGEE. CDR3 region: CASSDNVSGAKNIQYF. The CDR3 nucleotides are TGTGCCAGCAGCGACAATGTTAGCGGAGCCAAAAACATTCAGTACTTC.

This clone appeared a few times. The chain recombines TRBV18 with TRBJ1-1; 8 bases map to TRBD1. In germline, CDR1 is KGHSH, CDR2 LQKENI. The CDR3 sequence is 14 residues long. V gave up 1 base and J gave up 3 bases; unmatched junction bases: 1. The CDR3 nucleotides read TGTGCCAGCTCACCACTGACAGGGGACACTGAAGCTTTCTTT. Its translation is CASSPLTGDTEAFF.

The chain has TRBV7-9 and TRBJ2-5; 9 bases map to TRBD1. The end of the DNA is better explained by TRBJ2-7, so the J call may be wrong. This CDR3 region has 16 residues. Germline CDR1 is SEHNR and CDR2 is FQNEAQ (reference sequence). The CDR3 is CASSLAGQGRAYEQYF. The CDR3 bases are TGTGCCAGCAGCTTAGCAGGACAGGGGCGAGCCTACGAGCAGTACTTC.

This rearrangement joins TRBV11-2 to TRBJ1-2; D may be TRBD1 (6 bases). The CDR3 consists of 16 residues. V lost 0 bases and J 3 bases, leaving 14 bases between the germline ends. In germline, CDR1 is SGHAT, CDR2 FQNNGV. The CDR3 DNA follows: TGTGCCAGCAGCTTAGAATGGGGGGGGCGCGACTATGGCTACACCTTC. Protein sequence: CASSLEWGGRDYGYTF.

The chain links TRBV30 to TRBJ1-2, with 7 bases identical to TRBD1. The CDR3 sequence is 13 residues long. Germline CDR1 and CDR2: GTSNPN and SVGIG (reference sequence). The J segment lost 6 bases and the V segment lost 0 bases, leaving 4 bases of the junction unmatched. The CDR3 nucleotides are TGTGCCTGGAGTGTACAGGGGAACCATGGCTACACCTTC. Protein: CAWSVQGNHGYTF.

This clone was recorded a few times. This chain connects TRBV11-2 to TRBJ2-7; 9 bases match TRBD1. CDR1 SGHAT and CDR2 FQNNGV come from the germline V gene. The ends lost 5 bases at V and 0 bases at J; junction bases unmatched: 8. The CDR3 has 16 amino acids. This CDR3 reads CASSQAGTGSSYEQYF. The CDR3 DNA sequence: TGTGCCAGCAGCCAAGCTGGGACAGGGAGCTCCTACGAGCAGTACTTC.

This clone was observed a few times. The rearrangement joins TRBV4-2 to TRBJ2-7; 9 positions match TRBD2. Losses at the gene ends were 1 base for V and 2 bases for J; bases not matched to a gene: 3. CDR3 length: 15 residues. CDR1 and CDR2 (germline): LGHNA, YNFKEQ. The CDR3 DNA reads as TGTGCCAGCAGCCAAGGGACTAGCGTGACCTACGAGCAGTACTTC. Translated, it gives CASSQGTSVTYEQYF.

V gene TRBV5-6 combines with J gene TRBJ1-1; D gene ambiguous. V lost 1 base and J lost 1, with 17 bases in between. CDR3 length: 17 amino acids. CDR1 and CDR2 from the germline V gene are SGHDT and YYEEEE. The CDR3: CASSLLGKSGWNTEAFF. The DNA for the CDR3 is TGTGCCAGCAGCTTGTTGGGCAAATCAGGATGGAACACTGAAGCTTTCTTT.

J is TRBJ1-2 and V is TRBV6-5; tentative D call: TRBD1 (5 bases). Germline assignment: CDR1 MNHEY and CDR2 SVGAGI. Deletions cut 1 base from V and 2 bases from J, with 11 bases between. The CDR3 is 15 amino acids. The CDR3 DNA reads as TGTGCCAGCAGTTACTACCCCGGGGGAAACTATGGCTACACCTTC. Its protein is CASSYYPGGNYGYTF.

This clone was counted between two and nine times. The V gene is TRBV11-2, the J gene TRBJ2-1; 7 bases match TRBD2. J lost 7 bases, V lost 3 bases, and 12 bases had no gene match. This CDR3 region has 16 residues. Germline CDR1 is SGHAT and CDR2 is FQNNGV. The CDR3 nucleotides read TGTGCCAGCAGCTTCGATAGCGGGCTTATGGGGAATGAGCAGTTCTTC. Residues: CASSFDSGLMGNEQFF.

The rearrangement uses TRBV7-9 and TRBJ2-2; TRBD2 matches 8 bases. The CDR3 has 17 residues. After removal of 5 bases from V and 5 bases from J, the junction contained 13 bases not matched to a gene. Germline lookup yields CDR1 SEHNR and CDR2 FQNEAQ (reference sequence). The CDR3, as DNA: TGTGCCAGCAGCGGTAGAGGACTAGCCGGAGGTACCGGGGAGCTGTTTTTT. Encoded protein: CASSGRGLAGGTGELFF. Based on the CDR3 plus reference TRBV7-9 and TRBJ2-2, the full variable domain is DTGVSQNPRHKITKRGQNVTFRCDPISEHNRLYWYRQTLGQGPEFLTYFQNEAQLEKSRLLSDRFSAERPKGSFSTLEIQRTEQGDSAMYLCASSGRGLAGGTGELFFGEGSRLTVL.

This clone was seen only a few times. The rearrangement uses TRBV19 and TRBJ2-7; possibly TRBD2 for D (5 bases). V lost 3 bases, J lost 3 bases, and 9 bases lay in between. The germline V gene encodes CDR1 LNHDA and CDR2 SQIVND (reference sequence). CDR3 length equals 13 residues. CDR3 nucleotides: TGTGCCAGTAGTATCTGGGGAGACTACGAGCAGTACTTC. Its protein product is CASSIWGDYEQYF.

This chain's CDR3 is CASSAWSGTSTDTQYF. The CDR3 nucleotides read TGTGCCAGCAGCGCATGGTCGGGAACTAGCACAGATACGCAGTATTTT. The chain is built from TRBV9 and TRBJ2-3, with a weak D call TRBD2 (5 bases). Germline lookup yields CDR1 SGDLS and CDR2 YYNGEE. The CDR3 runs 16 residues. With 3 bases removed from V and 0 bases from J, the gap between germline ends came to 14 bases.

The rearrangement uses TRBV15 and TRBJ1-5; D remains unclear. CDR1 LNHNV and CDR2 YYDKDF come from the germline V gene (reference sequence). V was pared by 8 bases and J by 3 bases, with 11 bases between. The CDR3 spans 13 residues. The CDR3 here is CATRRSINQPQHF. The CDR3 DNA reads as TGTGCCACCCGAAGGAGTATCAATCAGCCCCAGCATTTT.

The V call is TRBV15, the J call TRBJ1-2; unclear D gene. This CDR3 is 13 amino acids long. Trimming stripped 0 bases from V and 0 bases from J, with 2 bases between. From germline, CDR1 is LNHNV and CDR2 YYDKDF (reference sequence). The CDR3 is CATSRDTNYGYTF. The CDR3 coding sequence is TGTGCCACCAGCAGAGATACTAACTATGGCTACACCTTC.

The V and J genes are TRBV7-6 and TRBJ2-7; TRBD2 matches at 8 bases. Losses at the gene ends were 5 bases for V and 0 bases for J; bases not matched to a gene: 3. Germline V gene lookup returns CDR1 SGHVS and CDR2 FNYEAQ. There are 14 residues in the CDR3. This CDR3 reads CASSPTSASYEQYF. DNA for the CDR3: TGTGCCAGCAGCCCGACTAGCGCCTCCTACGAGCAGTACTTC.

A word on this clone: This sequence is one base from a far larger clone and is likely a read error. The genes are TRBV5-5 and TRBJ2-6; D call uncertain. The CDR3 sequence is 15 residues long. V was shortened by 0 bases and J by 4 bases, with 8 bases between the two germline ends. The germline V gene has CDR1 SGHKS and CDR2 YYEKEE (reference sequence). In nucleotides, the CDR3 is TGTGCCAGCAGCTTGGTTTCTTCCGGGGCCAACGTCCTGACTTTC. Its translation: CASSLVSSGANVLTF.